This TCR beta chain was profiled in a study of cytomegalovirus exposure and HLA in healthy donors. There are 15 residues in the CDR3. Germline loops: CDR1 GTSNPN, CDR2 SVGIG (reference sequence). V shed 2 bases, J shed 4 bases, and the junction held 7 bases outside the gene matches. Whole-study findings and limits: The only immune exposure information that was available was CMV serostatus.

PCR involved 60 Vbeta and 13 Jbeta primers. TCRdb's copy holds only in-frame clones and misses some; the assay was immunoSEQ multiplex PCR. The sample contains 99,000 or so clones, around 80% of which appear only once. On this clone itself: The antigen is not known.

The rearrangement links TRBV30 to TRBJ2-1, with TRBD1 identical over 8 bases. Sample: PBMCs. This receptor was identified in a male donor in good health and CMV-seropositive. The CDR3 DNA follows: TGTGCCTGGAGTCTCGGGACAGGAGGGTACAATGAGCAGTTCTTC. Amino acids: CAWSLGTGGYNEQFF.